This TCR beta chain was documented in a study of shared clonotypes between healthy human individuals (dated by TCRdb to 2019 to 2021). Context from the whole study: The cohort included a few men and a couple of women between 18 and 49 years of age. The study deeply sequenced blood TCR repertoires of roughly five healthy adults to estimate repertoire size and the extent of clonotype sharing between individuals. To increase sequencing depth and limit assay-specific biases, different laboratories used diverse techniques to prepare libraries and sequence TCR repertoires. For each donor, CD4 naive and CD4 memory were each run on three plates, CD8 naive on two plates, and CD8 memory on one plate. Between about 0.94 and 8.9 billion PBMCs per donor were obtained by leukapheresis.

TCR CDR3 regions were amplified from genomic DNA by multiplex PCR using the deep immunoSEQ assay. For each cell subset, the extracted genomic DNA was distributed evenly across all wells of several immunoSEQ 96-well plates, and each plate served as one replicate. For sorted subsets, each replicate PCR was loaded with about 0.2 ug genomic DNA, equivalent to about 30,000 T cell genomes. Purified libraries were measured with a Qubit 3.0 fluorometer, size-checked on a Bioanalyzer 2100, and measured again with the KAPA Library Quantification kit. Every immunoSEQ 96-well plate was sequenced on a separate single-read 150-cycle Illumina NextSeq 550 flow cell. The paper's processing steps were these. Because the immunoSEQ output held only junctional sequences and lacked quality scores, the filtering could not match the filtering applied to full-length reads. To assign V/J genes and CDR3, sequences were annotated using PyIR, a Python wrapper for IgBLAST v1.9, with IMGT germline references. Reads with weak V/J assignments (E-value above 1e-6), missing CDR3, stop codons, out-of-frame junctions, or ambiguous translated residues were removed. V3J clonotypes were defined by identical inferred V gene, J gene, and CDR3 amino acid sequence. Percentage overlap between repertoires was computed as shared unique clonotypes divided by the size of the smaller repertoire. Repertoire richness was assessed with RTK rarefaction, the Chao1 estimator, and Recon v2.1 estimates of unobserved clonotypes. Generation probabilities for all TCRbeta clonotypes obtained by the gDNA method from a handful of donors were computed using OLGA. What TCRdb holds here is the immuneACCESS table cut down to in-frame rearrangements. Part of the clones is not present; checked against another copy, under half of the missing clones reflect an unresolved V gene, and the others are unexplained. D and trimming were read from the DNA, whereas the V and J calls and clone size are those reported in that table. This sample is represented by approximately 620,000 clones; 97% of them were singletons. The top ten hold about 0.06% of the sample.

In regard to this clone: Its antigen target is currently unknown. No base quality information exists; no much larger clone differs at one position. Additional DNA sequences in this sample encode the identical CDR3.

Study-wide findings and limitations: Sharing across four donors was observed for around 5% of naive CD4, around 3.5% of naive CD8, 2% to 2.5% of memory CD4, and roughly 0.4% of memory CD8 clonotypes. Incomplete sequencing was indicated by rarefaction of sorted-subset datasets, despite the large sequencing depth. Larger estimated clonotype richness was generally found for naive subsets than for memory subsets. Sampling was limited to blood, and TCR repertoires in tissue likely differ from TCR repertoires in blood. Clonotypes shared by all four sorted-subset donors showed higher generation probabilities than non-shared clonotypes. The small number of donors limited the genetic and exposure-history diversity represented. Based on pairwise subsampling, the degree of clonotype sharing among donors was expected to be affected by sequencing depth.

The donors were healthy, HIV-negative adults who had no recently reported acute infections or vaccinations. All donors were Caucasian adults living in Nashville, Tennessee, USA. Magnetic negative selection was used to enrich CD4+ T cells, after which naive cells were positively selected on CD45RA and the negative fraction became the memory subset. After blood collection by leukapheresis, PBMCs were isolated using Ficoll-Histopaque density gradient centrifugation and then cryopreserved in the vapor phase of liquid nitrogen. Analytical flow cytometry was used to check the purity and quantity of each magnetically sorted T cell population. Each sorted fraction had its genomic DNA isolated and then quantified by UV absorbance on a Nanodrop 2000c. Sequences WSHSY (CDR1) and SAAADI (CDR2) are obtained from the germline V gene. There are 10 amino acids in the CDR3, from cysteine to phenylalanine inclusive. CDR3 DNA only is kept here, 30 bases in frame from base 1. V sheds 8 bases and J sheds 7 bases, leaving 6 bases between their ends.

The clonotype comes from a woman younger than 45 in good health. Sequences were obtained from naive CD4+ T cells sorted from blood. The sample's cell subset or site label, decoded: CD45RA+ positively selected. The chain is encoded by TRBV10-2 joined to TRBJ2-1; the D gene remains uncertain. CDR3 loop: CASGVNEQFF. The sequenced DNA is TGCGCCAGCGGCGTTAATGAGCAGTTCTTC.